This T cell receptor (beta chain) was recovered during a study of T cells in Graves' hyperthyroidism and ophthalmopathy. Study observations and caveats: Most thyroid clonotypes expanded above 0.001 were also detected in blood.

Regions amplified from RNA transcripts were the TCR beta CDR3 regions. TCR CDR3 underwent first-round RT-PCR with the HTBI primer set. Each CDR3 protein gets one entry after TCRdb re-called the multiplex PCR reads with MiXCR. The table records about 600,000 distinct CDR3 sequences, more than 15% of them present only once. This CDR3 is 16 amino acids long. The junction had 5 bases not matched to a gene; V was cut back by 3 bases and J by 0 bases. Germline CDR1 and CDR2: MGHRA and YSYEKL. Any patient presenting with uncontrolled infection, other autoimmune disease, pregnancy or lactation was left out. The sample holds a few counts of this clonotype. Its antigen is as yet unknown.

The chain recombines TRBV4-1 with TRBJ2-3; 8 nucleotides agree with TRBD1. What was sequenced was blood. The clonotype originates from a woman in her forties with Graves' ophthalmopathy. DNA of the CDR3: TGCGCCAGCAGCCAGGAGACAGGGGCCAGCACAGATACGCAGTATTTT. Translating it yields CASSQETGASTDTQYF.